Detailed here is one T cell receptor beta chain. Its antigen is currently not known. No base quality values were provided; no much bigger clone lies one nucleotide off. The data stem from a study of blood T cell repertoires in COVID-19 (dated by TCRdb to about 2020). Some background on the complete study: Samples from collaborators originated in the United States, Italy and Spain and spanned both the acute and convalescent phases of COVID-19. Sample metadata almost always included a de-identified subject ID, COVID-19 status, age in years and sex. A freely available public database, intended as a resource for researchers studying the immune response to SARS-CoV-2, is where the repertoires were released. Deeply sampled blood TCRbeta repertoires from subjects exposed to, actively infected with, or recovered from COVID-19 were included in the dataset. Where available, HLA class I and class II types were obtained from metadata supplied by the sample provider rather than from assay-based typing. The samples were drawn from two sources: the first 160 participants of the ongoing ImmuneRACE study, and 950 to 1,500 subjects contributed by 6 global collaborators. The prospective study material was composed of cDNA or gDNA derived from T cells, B-cell-depleted T cells, or PBMCs. Summary of the overall study and its limitations: Clinical and demographic metadata were provided uncurated, with the amount varying by source and participant.

Germline trimming amounts to 5 bases on V and 9 bases on J, with 24 as the count of junction bases outside the gene matches. From the cysteine up to the phenylalanine, the CDR3 has a length of 19 residues. The entry retains the CDR3 DNA only, 57 bases that are in frame from base 1. Via the germline V gene (reference sequence), CDR1 is MNHEY and CDR2 SMNVEV. TCRbeta CDR3 regions were amplified from genomic DNA by means of the immunoSEQ Assay, a bias-controlled multiplex PCR. In the authors' own workflow: The number of nucleated cells in each sample was estimated by amplification of reference gene primers within the assay. To quantify the absolute abundance of each unique TCRbeta CDR3 rearrangement, sequence reads were collapsed and filtered. Productive Simpson clonality was computed per sample as the square root of Simpson's diversity index over productive rearrangements. TCRdb holds this immuneACCESS table with in-frame rearrangements only. Some clones are missing; in checked studies, unresolved V genes explain under half, and the rest has no known cause. Clone size and V and J calls were adopted from that table, with D and trimming inferred from the DNA. The sample yields 140,000 to 150,000 clones; about 89% were counted once. The ten largest clonotypes hold around 38% of the sample.

Samples from volunteer blood donors who had recovered from COVID-19 were contributed by a second Seattle source. The collaborating institutions used their own protocols to collect whole blood in K2EDTA tubes. For TCRbeta analysis, collaborators shipped samples in one of three forms: frozen whole blood, isolated PBMCs, or DNA extracted from either of those sample types. This receptor chain uses TRBV27 and TRBJ2-1; the central 8 bases match TRBD2. The source material was peripheral blood. The source is a man aged 45-65 years who had recovered from COVID-19. The CDR3 protein sequence reads: CASSSQAGAPLISSSEQFF. Here is the DNA: TGTGCCAGCAGTAGCCAAGCGGGGGCGCCCCTCATATCCTCGTCTGAGCAGTTCTTC.